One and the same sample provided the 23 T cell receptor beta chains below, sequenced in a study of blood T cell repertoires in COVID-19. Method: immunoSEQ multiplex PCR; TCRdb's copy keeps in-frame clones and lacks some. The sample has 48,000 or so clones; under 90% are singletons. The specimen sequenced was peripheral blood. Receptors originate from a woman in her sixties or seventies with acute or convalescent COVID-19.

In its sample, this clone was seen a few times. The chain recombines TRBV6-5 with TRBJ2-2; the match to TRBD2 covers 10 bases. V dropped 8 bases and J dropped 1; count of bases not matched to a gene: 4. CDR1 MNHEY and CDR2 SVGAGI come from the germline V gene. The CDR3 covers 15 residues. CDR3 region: CASGRLAGNTGELFF. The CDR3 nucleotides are TGTGCCAGCGGCAGACTAGCGGGGAACACCGGGGAGCTGTTTTTT.

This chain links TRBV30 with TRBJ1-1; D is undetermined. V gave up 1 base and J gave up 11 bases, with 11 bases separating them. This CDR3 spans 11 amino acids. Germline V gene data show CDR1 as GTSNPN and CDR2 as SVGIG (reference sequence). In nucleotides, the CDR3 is TGTGCCTGGAGTGGTACTAGAAGGGCTTTCTTT. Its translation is CAWSGTRRAFF.

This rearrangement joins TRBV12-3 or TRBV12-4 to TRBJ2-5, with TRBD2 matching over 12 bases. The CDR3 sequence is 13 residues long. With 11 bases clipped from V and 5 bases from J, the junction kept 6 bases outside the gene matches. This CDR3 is CADGLAGTETQYF. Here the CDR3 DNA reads TGTGCCGACGGACTAGCGGGGACTGAGACCCAGTACTTC.

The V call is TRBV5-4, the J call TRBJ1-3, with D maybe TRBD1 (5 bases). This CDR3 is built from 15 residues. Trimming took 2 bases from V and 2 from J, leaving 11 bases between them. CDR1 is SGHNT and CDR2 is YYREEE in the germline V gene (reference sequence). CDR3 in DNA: TGTGCCAGCAGCTTAGTAGGGGCTACTGGAAACACCATATATTTT. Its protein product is CASSLVGATGNTIYF.

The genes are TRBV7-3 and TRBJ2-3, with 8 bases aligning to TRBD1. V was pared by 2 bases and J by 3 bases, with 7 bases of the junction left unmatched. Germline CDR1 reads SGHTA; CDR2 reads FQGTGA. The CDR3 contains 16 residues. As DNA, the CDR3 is TGTGCCAGCAGCTTAGAGCCAGGGGGCGGAACAGATACGCAGTATTTT. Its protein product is CASSLEPGGGTDTQYF.

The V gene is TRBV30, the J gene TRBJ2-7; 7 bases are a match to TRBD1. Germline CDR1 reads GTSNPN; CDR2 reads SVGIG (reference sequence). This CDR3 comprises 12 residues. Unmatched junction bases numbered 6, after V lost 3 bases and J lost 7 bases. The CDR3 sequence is CAWRRGPGEQYF. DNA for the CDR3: TGTGCCTGGAGAAGGGGGCCGGGTGAGCAGTACTTC. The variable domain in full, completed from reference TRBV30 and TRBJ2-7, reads SQTIHQWPATLVQPVGSPLSLECTVEGTSNPNLYWYRQAAGRGLQLLFYSVGIGQISSEVPQNLSASRPQDRQFILSSKKLLLSDSGFYLCAWRRGPGEQYFGPGTRLTVT.

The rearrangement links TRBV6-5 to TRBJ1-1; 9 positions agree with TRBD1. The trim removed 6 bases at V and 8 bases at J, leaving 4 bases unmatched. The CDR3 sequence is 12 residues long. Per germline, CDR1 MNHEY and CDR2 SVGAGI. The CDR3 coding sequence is TGTGCCAGCAGGAGGACAGGGGCCGAAGCTTTCTTT. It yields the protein CASRRTGAEAFF.

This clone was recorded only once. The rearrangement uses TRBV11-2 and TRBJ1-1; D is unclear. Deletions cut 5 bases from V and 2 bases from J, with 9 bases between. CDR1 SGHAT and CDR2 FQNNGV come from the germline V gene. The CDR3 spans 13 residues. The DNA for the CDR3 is TGTGCCAGCAGCCCGGGGTCCAACACTGAAGCTTTCTTT. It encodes CASSPGSNTEAFF.

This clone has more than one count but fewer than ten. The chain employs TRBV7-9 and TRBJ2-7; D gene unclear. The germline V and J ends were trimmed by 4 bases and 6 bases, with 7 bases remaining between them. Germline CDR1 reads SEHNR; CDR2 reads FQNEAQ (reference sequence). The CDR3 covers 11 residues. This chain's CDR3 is CASSSSSEQYF. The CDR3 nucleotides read TGTGCCAGCAGCTCCTCGAGCGAGCAGTACTTC.

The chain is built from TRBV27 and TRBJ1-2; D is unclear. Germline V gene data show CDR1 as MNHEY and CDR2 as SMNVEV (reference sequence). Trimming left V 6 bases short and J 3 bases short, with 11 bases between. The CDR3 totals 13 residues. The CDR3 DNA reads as TGTGCCAGCAGGGACGGGATTCACTATGGCTACACCTTC. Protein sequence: CASRDGIHYGYTF.

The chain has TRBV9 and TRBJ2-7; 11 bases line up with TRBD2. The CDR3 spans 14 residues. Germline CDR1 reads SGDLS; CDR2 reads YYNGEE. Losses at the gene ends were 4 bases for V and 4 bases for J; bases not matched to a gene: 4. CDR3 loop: CASSPGTSGYEQYF. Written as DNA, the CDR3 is TGTGCCAGCAGCCCCGGGACTAGCGGATACGAGCAGTACTTC. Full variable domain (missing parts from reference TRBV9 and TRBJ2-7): DSGVTQTPKHLITATGQRVTLRCSPRSGDLSVYWYQQSLDQGLQFLIQYYNGEERAKGNILERFSAQQFPDLHSELNLSSLELGDSALYFCASSPGTSGYEQYFGPGTRLTVT.

Here the CDR3 DNA reads TGTGCCAGCAGCTCCTCAGCGGGACTAGCGGGAGCGGCTGAGCAGTTCTTC. This encodes CASSSSAGLAGAAEQFF. The chain is built from TRBV5-5 and TRBJ2-1; the match to TRBD2 covers 14 bases. Germline-derived CDR1 and CDR2 are SGHKS and YYEKEE (reference sequence). V was pared by 3 bases and J by 9 bases, with 11 bases of the junction left unmatched. This CDR3 comprises 17 residues.

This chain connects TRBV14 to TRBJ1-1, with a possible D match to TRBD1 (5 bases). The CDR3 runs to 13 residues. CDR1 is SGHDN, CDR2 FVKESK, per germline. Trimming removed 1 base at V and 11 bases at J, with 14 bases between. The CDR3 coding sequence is TGTGCCAGCAGCCAAGGGGGGACTCCGTGGGCTTTCTTT. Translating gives CASSQGGTPWAFF. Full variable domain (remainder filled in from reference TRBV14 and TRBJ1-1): EAGVTQFPSHSVIEKGQTVTLRCDPISGHDNLYWYRRVMGKEIKFLLHFVKESKQDESGMPNNRFLAERTGGTYSTLKVQPAELEDSGVYFCASSQGGTPWAFFGQGTRLTVV.

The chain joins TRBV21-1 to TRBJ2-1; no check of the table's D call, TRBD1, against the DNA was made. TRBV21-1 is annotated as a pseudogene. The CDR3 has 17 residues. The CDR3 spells CASSKQVRGTSYNEQFF. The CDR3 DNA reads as TGTGCCAGCAGCAAACAGGTTAGGGGTACATCCTACAATGAGCAGTTCTTC.

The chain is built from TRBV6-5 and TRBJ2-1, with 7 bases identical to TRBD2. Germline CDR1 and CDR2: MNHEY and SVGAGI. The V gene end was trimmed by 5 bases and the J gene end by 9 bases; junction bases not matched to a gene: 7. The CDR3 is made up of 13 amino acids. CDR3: CASSPRGGGEQFF. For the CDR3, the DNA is TGTGCCAGCAGTCCACGGGGCGGGGGTGAGCAGTTCTTC.

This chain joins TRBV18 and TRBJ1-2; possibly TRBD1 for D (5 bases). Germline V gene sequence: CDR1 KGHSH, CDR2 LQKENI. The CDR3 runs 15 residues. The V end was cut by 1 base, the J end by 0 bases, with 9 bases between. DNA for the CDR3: TGTGCCAGCTCACCACAGGGGATATCTAACTATGGCTACACCTTC. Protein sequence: CASSPQGISNYGYTF. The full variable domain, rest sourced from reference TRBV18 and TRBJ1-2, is NAGVMQNPRHLVRRRGQEARLRCSPMKGHSHVYWYRQLPEEGLKFMVYLQKENIIDESGMPKERFSAEFPKEGPSILRIQQVVRGDSAAYFCASSPQGISNYGYTFGSGTRLTVV.

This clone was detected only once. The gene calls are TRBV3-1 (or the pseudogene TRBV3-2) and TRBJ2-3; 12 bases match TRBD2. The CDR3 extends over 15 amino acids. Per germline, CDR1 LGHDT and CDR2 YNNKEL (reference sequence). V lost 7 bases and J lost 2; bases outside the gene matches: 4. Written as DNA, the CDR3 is TGTGCCAGCACCGGGACTAGCGGGTTCACAGATACGCAGTATTTT. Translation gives CASTGTSGFTDTQYF.

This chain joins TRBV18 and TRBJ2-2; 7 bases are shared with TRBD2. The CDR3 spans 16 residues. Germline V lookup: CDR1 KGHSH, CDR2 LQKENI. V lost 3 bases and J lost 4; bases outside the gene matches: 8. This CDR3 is CASSPAFSGPTGELFF. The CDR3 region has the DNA TGTGCCAGCTCACCGGCTTTTAGCGGGCCCACCGGGGAGCTGTTTTTT.

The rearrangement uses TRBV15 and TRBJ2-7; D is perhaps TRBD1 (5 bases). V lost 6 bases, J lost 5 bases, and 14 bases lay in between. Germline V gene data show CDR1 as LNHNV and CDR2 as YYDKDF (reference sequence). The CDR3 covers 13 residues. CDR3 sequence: CATSQAGSHEQYF. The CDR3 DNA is TGTGCCACCAGTCAAGCAGGGTCCCACGAGCAGTACTTC.

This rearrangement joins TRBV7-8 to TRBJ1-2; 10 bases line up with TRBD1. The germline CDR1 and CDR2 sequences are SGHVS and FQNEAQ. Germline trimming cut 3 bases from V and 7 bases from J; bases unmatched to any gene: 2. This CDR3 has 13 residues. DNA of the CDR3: TGTGCCAGCAGCTTGGGACAGGGGTCTGGCTACACCTTC. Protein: CASSLGQGSGYTF.

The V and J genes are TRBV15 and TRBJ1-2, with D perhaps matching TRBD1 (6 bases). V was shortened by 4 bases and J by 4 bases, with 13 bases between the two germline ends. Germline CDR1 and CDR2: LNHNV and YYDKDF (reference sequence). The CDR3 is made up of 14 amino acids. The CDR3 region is CATSNHGTRYGYTF. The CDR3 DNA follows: TGTGCCACCAGCAACCACGGGACACGCTATGGCTACACCTTC.

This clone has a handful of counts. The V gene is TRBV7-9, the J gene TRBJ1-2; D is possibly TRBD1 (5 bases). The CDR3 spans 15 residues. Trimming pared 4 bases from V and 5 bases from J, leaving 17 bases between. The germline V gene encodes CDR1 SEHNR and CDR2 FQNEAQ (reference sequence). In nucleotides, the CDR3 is TGTGCCAGCAGCTCGACCCTATCGGGGGGATATGGCTACACCTTC. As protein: CASSSTLSGGYGYTF.

CDR3 amino acids: CASSFSGGSTDTQYF. As DNA, the CDR3 is TGTGCCAGCAGCTTTAGCGGGGGGAGCACAGATACGCAGTATTTT. The chain employs TRBV7-8 and TRBJ2-3; 10 bases are shared with TRBD2. CDR1 and CDR2 from the germline V gene are SGHVS and FQNEAQ. The V and J ends lost 3 bases and 0 bases, in that order; junction bases with no gene match: 0. The CDR3 has 15 residues.